Listed below are T cell receptor beta chains from one sample, sequenced in a study of blood T cell repertoires in COVID-19. Using immunoSEQ multiplex PCR, the repertoire was profiled, and TCRdb retains in-frame clones only, with some absent. Here the sample spans 150,000 to 200,000 clones, 84% being singletons. The material sequenced was peripheral blood. The receptors stem from a human donor with acute or convalescent COVID-19. The donor label of this sample is uncertain. Each CDR3 is given with its conserved first and last residue. The D gene is left open where the match is weak. Expanded clones get a size class; other rows say once, few or many, or leave the size out.

J: TRBJ2-3
D: NA
V: TRBV30
size: NA
DNA: TGTGCCGGAACCCCCGGTGGCGGGGGCACAGATACGCAGTATTTT
CDR3: CAGTPGGGGTDTQYF

J: TRBJ1-1
D: TRBD1
V: TRBV19
size: NA
DNA: TGTGCCAGTAGTAGGAGATCAGGGGGGAACACTGAAGCTTTCTTT
CDR3: CASSRRSGGNTEAFF

J: TRBJ1-2
D: NA
V: TRBV18
size: once
DNA: TGTGCCAGCTCCAGAGGGGAGGGGCTCCTATATGGCTACACCTTC
CDR3: CASSRGEGLLYGYTF

J: TRBJ1-3
D: TRBD1
V: TRBV4-1
size: NA
DNA: TGCGCCAGCAGCCAAGACGAGAATAGGGGGCTACGAAACACCATATATTTT
CDR3: CASSQDENRGLRNTIYF

J: TRBJ1-4
D: NA
V: TRBV5-6
size: NA
DNA: TGTGCCAGCAGCCCCGGCGGGGGCCGTGATGAAAAACTGTTTTTT
CDR3: CASSPGGGRDEKLFF

J: TRBJ2-1
D: TRBD1
V: TRBV11-3
size: NA
DNA: TGTGCCTTCTATTTGGGACAGAGCTCCTACAATGAGCAGTTCTTC
CDR3: CAFYLGQSSYNEQFF

J: TRBJ2-2
D: NA
V: TRBV28
size: NA
DNA: TGTGCCAGCAGGCGGGACACCGGGGAGCTGTTTTTT
CDR3: CASRRDTGELFF

J: TRBJ2-7
D: NA
V: TRBV2
size: NA
DNA: TGTGCCAGCAGTCCCCGGGTCCAAAAAACCTACGAGCAGTACTTC
CDR3: CASSPRVQKTYEQYF

J: TRBJ1-6
D: NA
V: TRBV30
size: NA
DNA: TGTGCCGGGGGGAGCTCCTATAATTCACCCCTCCACTTT
CDR3: CAGGSSYNSPLHF

J: TRBJ1-6
D: NA
V: TRBV10-3
size: NA
DNA: TGTGCCACCAGGGGCACAGATAATTCACCCCTCCACTTT
CDR3: CATRGTDNSPLHF

J: TRBJ2-1
D: TRBD1
V: TRBV25-1
size: NA
DNA: TGTGCCAGCAGGGGGGGCGTGGAGACAGGGGGCGGGAAGCAGTTCTTC
CDR3: CASRGGVETGGGKQFF

J: TRBJ1-5
D: TRBD1
V: TRBV10-2
size: NA
DNA: TGCGCCAGCAGTCCCGCATTCGGGACAGGGGATCAGCCCCAGCATTTT
CDR3: CASSPAFGTGDQPQHF

J: TRBJ2-3
D: TRBD1
V: TRBV2
size: NA
DNA: TGTGCCAGCAGTGAGCTTTCAGGGGGCCAAGATACGCAGTATTTT
CDR3: CASSELSGGQDTQYF

J: TRBJ2-1
D: NA
V: TRBV7-9
size: NA
DNA: TGTGCCAGCAGCTTAGGATCTAACAATGAGCAGTTCTTC
CDR3: CASSLGSNNEQFF

J: TRBJ1-2
D: NA
V: TRBV3-1/TRBV3-2
size: NA
DNA: TGTGCCAGCAGCCAAGAGGGCTTCTATGGCTACACCTTC
CDR3: CASSQEGFYGYTF

J: TRBJ2-1
D: TRBD2
V: TRBV9
size: NA
DNA: TGTGCCAGCAGCGTGACTAGCGCCGGTGAGCAGTTCTTC
CDR3: CASSVTSAGEQFF

J: TRBJ2-7
D: TRBD2
V: TRBV28
size: NA
DNA: TGTGCCAGCATCAAACGGACTAGCGGGAACGAGCAGTACTTC
CDR3: CASIKRTSGNEQYF

J: TRBJ2-3
D: TRBD1
V: TRBV28
size: NA
DNA: TGTGCCAGCAGTTCGCGGACAGGGGGTGCCACAGATACGCAGTATTTT
CDR3: CASSSRTGGATDTQYF

J: TRBJ1-5
D: TRBD1
V: TRBV5-5
size: NA
DNA: TGTGCCAGCAGCTTGGGGGACAGTCCAAGGCAGCCCCAGCATTTT
CDR3: CASSLGDSPRQPQHF

J: TRBJ1-5
D: NA
V: TRBV5-1
size: NA
DNA: TGCGCCAGCAGCTTGGATAGCAGTAATCAGCCCCAGCATTTT
CDR3: CASSLDSSNQPQHF

J: TRBJ2-7
D: TRBD1
V: TRBV7-9
size: many
DNA: TGTGCCAGCAGCTTAGGTCGGCAGGGGGCAAACGAGCAGTACTTC
CDR3: CASSLGRQGANEQYF

J: TRBJ2-1
D: TRBD2
V: TRBV5-1
size: NA
DNA: TGCGCCAGCAGCTTGGCCGCTAGCGGGGCTTGGCGGCAGTTCTTC
CDR3: CASSLAASGAWRQFF

J: TRBJ1-1
D: NA
V: TRBV6-1
size: NA
DNA: TGTGCCAGCAGTGAACATGGGGCGAGGGCTTTCTTT
CDR3: CASSEHGARAFF

J: TRBJ2-3
D: NA
V: TRBV19
size: NA
DNA: TGTGCCCCTGGACAGACCACAGATACGCAGTATTTT
CDR3: CAPGQTTDTQYF

J: TRBJ1-6
D: NA
V: TRBV21-1
size: NA
DNA: TGTGCCAGCAGCAAGCCGGTGCCGAATTCACCCCTCCACTTT
CDR3: CASSKPVPNSPLHF

J: TRBJ1-4
D: TRBD1
V: TRBV28
size: NA
DNA: TGTGCCAGCAGAGGACAGGGCACCTCTAATGAAAAACTGTTTTTT
CDR3: CASRGQGTSNEKLFF

J: TRBJ2-3
D: NA
V: TRBV5-1
size: NA
DNA: TGCGCCAGCAGCTTGGAGGGGCTCCTAGATACGCAGTATTTT
CDR3: CASSLEGLLDTQYF

J: TRBJ1-5
D: NA
V: TRBV11-2
size: NA
DNA: TGTGCCAGCGGCTCGACAGGACGGAATCAGCCCCAGCATTTT
CDR3: CASGSTGRNQPQHF

J: TRBJ2-7
D: NA
V: TRBV30
size: NA
DNA: TGTGCCTGGACCCATGGGGCCTCCTACGAGCAGTACTTC
CDR3: CAWTHGASYEQYF

J: TRBJ2-3
D: TRBD2
V: TRBV7-3
size: NA
DNA: TGTGCCAGCAGCCTAGAGCGGGGGCCCACAGATACGCAGTATTTT
CDR3: CASSLERGPTDTQYF

J: TRBJ2-7
D: TRBD1
V: TRBV9
size: NA
DNA: TGTGCCAGCAGCCCAGGGACAGGGGACTACGAGCAGTACTTC
CDR3: CASSPGTGDYEQYF

J: TRBJ1-2
D: NA
V: TRBV6-5
size: NA
DNA: TGTGCCAGCAGTTACTCGAAAGCCAGGGAGGGCTATGGCTACACCTTC
CDR3: CASSYSKAREGYGYTF

J: TRBJ2-1
D: NA
V: TRBV5-6
size: NA
DNA: TGTGCCAGCAGCTTGGAGGGGACTGAAAACAATGAGCAGTTCTTC
CDR3: CASSLEGTENNEQFF

J: TRBJ1-5
D: NA
V: TRBV20-1
size: NA
DNA: TGCAGTGCTAGTAAGGGGATTAGCAATCAGCCCCAGCATTTT
CDR3: CSASKGISNQPQHF

J: TRBJ1-4
D: NA
V: TRBV3-1/TRBV3-2
size: NA
DNA: TGTGCCAGCAGCCCAACGCGAGCAACTAATGAAAAACTGTTTTTT
CDR3: CASSPTRATNEKLFF

J: TRBJ1-5
D: TRBD1
V: TRBV7-2
size: NA
DNA: TGTGCCAGCAGCCCTGAACAGGGGACCAATCAGCCCCAGCATTTT
CDR3: CASSPEQGTNQPQHF

J: TRBJ1-2
D: NA
V: TRBV6-5
size: NA
DNA: TGTGCCTCGTCCCCCCGCACAGGCAACTATGGCTACACCTTC
CDR3: CASSPRTGNYGYTF

J: TRBJ1-5
D: NA
V: TRBV19
size: NA
DNA: TGTGCCAGTAGTATCAGGAGGGTACCCAGTAATCAGCCCCAGCATTTT
CDR3: CASSIRRVPSNQPQHF

J: TRBJ2-3
D: TRBD2
V: TRBV19
size: NA
DNA: TGTGCCAGTAGTATTTGGCGGGGGGCCATAAAAATCCGAGACACAGATACGCAGTATTTT
CDR3: CASSIWRGAIKIRDTDTQYF

J: TRBJ1-3
D: TRBD1
V: TRBV10-3
size: NA
DNA: TGTGCCATTAGGACAGGGGAGAGGTCCTCTGGAAACACCATATATTTT
CDR3: CAIRTGERSSGNTIYF

J: TRBJ1-2
D: NA
V: TRBV9
size: few
DNA: TGTGCCAGCAGCGTAGACCACAGCGGGGTAGGGCGCTACACCTTC
CDR3: CASSVDHSGVGRYTF

J: TRBJ2-7
D: NA
V: TRBV10-3
size: NA
DNA: TGTGCCATCGGCCAGGGGATATACGAGCAGTACTTC
CDR3: CAIGQGIYEQYF

J: TRBJ1-1
D: NA
V: TRBV19
size: NA
DNA: TGTGCCAGTAGGAGAAAGGACAAGGTTAGGGGCACTGAAGCTTTCTTT
CDR3: CASRRKDKVRGTEAFF

J: TRBJ2-7
D: TRBD1
V: TRBV7-8
size: NA
DNA: TGTGCCAGCAGATCCAAGCGGGACAGGGGAGTGAGCGAGCAGTACTTC
CDR3: CASRSKRDRGVSEQYF

J: TRBJ2-3
D: NA
V: TRBV28
size: NA
DNA: TGTGCCAGCAGTTTGCACACTACCCTCGCAGATACGCAGTATTTT
CDR3: CASSLHTTLADTQYF

J: TRBJ1-1
D: TRBD1
V: TRBV7-3
size: NA
DNA: TGTGCCAGCAGCTCACAGGGGCGGGGAACTGAAGCTTTCTTT
CDR3: CASSSQGRGTEAFF

J: TRBJ2-1
D: TRBD1
V: TRBV18
size: NA
DNA: TGTGCCAGCTCACCAACAGGGGTCGTAGAGCAGTTCTTC
CDR3: CASSPTGVVEQFF

J: TRBJ2-7
D: TRBD1
V: TRBV11-3
size: NA
DNA: TGTGCCAGCAGCTTTACCGCCAGGGGGCTACGCTACGAGCAGTACTTC
CDR3: CASSFTARGLRYEQYF

J: TRBJ1-4
D: TRBD1
V: TRBV13
size: NA
DNA: TGTGCCAGCAGCTTAGGGAGACAGGGGCATCGCGAAAAACTGTTTTTT
CDR3: CASSLGRQGHREKLFF